The entry below gives a single TCR beta chain sequence along with its context. Its antigen is unknown. Germline V gene data show CDR1 as SGHNT and CDR2 as YYREEE (reference sequence). With 1 base clipped from V and 4 bases from J, the junction kept 1 base outside the gene matches. The CDR3 has 15 residues. The data belong to a study of T cells in localized non-small cell lung cancer. Study results and caveats: Higher adjacent-lung clonality was associated with shorter survival. The tumor had only one region sequenced, so heterogeneity remains possible. Appearances in adjacent lung were noted for a median about 50 of the top 100 tumor clones. Uninvolved adjacent lung showed higher T cell clonality than tumor.

The table came from immunoSEQ multiplex PCR; TCRdb's copy has only in-frame clones and leaves some out. The sample includes roughly 20,000 clones, about 89% of them seen just once. This chain joins TRBV5-4 and TRBJ2-3, with 12 bases aligning to TRBD2. The material sequenced was peripheral blood, taken before any cancer treatment. This TCR was recovered from a male donor aged 60 or over with stage I lung adenocarcinoma. The CDR3 reads CASSLTSGGPDTQYF. The CDR3 bases are TGTGCCAGCAGCTTGACTAGCGGGGGGCCAGATACGCAGTATTTT.